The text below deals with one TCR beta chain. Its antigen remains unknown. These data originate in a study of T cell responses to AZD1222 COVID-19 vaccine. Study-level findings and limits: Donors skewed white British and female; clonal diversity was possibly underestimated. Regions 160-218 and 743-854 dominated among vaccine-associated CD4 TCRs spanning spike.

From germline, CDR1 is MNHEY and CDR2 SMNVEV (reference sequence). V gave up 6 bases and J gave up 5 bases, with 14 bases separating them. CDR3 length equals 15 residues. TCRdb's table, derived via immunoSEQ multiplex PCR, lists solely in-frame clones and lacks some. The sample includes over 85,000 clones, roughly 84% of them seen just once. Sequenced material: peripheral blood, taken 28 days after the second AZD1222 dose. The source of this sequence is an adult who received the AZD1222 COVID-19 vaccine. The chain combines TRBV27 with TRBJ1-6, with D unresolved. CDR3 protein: CASRLNQVNNSPLHF. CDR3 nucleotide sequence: TGTGCCAGCAGACTCAATCAGGTTAATAATTCACCCCTCCACTTT.